A single sample is the source of the 6 T cell receptor beta chains below, sequenced in a study of PD-1 blockade in classical Hodgkin lymphoma. Relapse after autologous stem cell transplantation occurred in every patient, and brentuximab vedotin exposure varied. Assay used: immunoSEQ multiplex PCR; TCRdb lists only in-frame clones, some missing. The profile shows under 15,000 clones, roughly 80% of them singletons. The material sequenced was peripheral blood mononuclear cells (PBMCs), taken at baseline. The source of these receptors is a human donor with classical Hodgkin lymphoma.

The rearrangement links TRBV27 to TRBJ2-1, with TRBD1 as a possible D gene (6 bases). Germline V gene lookup returns CDR1 MNHEY and CDR2 SMNVEV (reference sequence). The germline V and J ends were trimmed by 2 bases and 7 bases, with 12 bases remaining between them. This CDR3 has 14 residues. The CDR3 sequence is CASSLGQGSNEQFF. Written as DNA, the CDR3 is TGTGCCAGCAGTTTAGGCCAGGGGTCAAATGAGCAGTTCTTC.

This chain uses TRBV6-1 with TRBJ1-5; D is ambiguous. V was clipped by 4 bases and J by 5 bases, with 21 bases between them. This CDR3 is built from 17 residues. CDR1 is MNHNS, CDR2 SASEGT, per germline. DNA of the CDR3: TGTGCCAGCAGTGGAAAAACCGGGCCGTCAACCCATCAGCCCCAGCATTTT. Its protein product is CASSGKTGPSTHQPQHF.

The V call is TRBV16, the J call TRBJ1-1, with unresolved D. Trimming took 1 base from V and 0 from J, leaving 9 bases between them. Germline assignment: CDR1 KGHSY and CDR2 FQNENV. The CDR3 spans 15 residues. CDR3 in amino acids: CASSQLRPVNTEAFF. The DNA of the CDR3 is TGTGCCAGCAGCCAATTGCGACCGGTGAACACTGAAGCTTTCTTT.

The rearrangement uses TRBV5-3 and TRBJ2-7; D gene ambiguous. TRBV5-3 is flagged as an ORF with uncertain function. This CDR3 has 12 residues. V lost 8 bases and J 3 bases, leaving 12 bases between the germline ends. The CDR3 region is CASSRTLYEQYF. CDR3 bases: TGTGCCAGCAGCCGGACCCTCTACGAGCAGTACTTC.

The chain is built from TRBV4-1 and TRBJ2-1; TRBD1 or TRBD2 may be the D gene (6 bases each). This CDR3 is built from 16 residues. Between the trimmed V and J ends, which lost 4 bases and 6 bases, there was a span of 19 bases. Germline assignment: CDR1 MGHRA and CDR2 YSYEKL. CDR3 sequence: CASSLVGLGGLNEQFF. DNA of the CDR3: TGCGCCAGCAGCCTCGTTGGGCTAGGGGGACTCAATGAGCAGTTCTTC.

The chain joins TRBV27 to TRBJ2-2; D not resolved. The V and J ends lost 2 bases and 4 bases respectively, with 5 bases between them. This CDR3 has 13 amino acids. Germline V CDR1 and CDR2: MNHEY, SMNVEV (reference sequence). CDR3 nucleotide sequence: TGTGCCAGCAGTTTAAAGCGCACCGGGGAGCTGTTTTTT. Its translation: CASSLKRTGELFF.